This T cell receptor (beta chain) was recovered during a study of T-cell reconstitution after alpha-beta-depleted transplantation in children. J gave up 1 base and V 6 bases, and 1 base lay outside the gene matches. The CDR3 has 14 amino acids. From germline, CDR1 is LGHNT and CDR2 FRNRAP. This clonotype has a handful of counts. The TCRbeta library was prepared with unique molecular identifiers. Each CDR3 protein gets one entry after TCRdb re-called the PCR reads with MiXCR. Of approximately 400,000 distinct CDR3 sequences listed, 11% are singletons. The sequence was collected from a human donor who donated a stem cell graft to a child with acute myeloid leukemia. The sequencing here drew on PBMCs from the stem cell graft donor, taken from the stem cell graft. This chain joins TRBV12-5 and TRBJ1-1; the match to TRBD1 covers 11 bases. This CDR3 is CASGGTGGNTEAFF. In DNA, the CDR3 is TGTGCTAGTGGGGGGACAGGGGGGAACACTGAAGCTTTCTTT.